These 22 T cell receptor beta chains came from one sample sequenced in a study of blood T cell repertoires in COVID-19. The table came from immunoSEQ multiplex PCR; TCRdb's copy has only in-frame clones and leaves some out. The table records roughly 53,000 clones, under 85% of them present only once. What was sequenced was peripheral blood. The receptors derive from a human donor in a cohort sampled during active COVID-19.

J is TRBJ2-7 and V is TRBV28, with 9 bases identical to TRBD1. The CDR3 length is 12 residues. Germline trimming cut 9 bases from V and 7 bases from J; bases unmatched to any gene: 7. The germline V gene has CDR1 MDHEN and CDR2 SYDVKM. DNA for the CDR3: TGTGCCAGTGGACAGGGGTTTGAAGAGCAGTACTTC. This encodes CASGQGFEEQYF.

The chain is built from TRBV5-1 and TRBJ1-4, with 12 bases that match TRBD1. V lost 0 bases and J lost 3; bases outside the gene matches: 3. This CDR3 comprises 17 residues. CDR1 is SGHRS and CDR2 is YFSETQ in the germline V gene. The DNA for the CDR3 is TGCGCCAGCAGCTTGGCCGGGACAGGGGGCCCTAATGAAAAACTGTTTTTT. It yields the protein CASSLAGTGGPNEKLFF.

The chain has TRBV3-1 (or the pseudogene TRBV3-2) and TRBJ1-2, with no clear D. V was pared by 1 base and J by 3 bases, with 12 bases between. CDR1 is LGHDT and CDR2 is YNNKEL in the germline V gene (reference sequence). The CDR3 runs 15 residues. The CDR3 protein is CASSQGQNVDYGYTF. The CDR3 nucleotides read TGTGCCAGCAGCCAAGGCCAGAATGTGGACTATGGCTACACCTTC.

The chain joins TRBV30 to TRBJ1-1; perhaps TRBD1 as D (5 bases). Germline CDR1 GTSNPN, CDR2 SVGIG (reference sequence). This CDR3 comprises 19 residues. With 0 bases removed from V and 0 bases from J, the gap between germline ends came to 23 bases. Written as DNA, the CDR3 is TGTGCCTGGAGTGTAAGGGGAACCGCGACAGCCCTCATGAACACTGAAGCTTTCTTT. This sequence encodes CAWSVRGTATALMNTEAFF.

The chain couples TRBV6-5 to TRBJ2-1, with 8 nucleotides matching TRBD2. Per germline, CDR1 MNHEY and CDR2 SVGAGI. With V trimmed by 10 bases and J by 7 bases, 15 bases remained unmatched. CDR3 length equals 15 residues. CDR3 sequence: CATFRGGGAQNEQFF. The CDR3, as DNA: TGTGCCACCTTTCGGGGGGGTGGTGCGCAGAATGAGCAGTTCTTC.

V and J are TRBV19 and TRBJ1-1; D remains ambiguous. CDR1 LNHDA and CDR2 SQIVND come from the germline V gene (reference sequence). V was shortened by 3 bases and J by 3 bases, with 11 bases between the two germline ends. This CDR3 is 14 amino acids long. CDR3 sequence: CASSMFVGDTEAFF. The CDR3, as DNA: TGTGCCAGTAGTATGTTTGTTGGAGACACTGAAGCTTTCTTT.

This chain uses TRBV30 with TRBJ1-2; 9 positions agree with TRBD1. With V trimmed by 2 bases and J by 0 bases, 4 bases remained unmatched. The CDR3 sequence is 15 residues long. The germline V gene encodes CDR1 GTSNPN and CDR2 SVGIG (reference sequence). The CDR3 DNA reads TGTGCCTGGAGTCTACAGGGGGCGACTAACTATGGCTACACCTTC. Its protein product is CAWSLQGATNYGYTF.

The chain joins TRBV6-6 to TRBJ2-5; 8 bases are shared with TRBD2. Germline trimming cut 5 bases from V and 3 bases from J; bases unmatched to any gene: 11. Germline V CDR1 and CDR2: MNHNY, SVGAGI (reference sequence). This CDR3 has 16 amino acids. CDR3 region: CASSPTSSGRKETQYF. CDR3 bases: TGTGCCAGCAGTCCGACTTCGAGCGGGAGAAAAGAGACCCAGTACTTC.

CDR3 nucleotides: TGTGCCAGCACCCGGGACAGGAATAACTATGGCTACACCTTC. This encodes CASTRDRNNYGYTF. The V gene is TRBV19, the J gene TRBJ1-2; 8 nucleotides align to TRBD1. Per the germline V gene, CDR1 is LNHDA and CDR2 is SQIVND (reference sequence). V dropped 9 bases and J dropped 1; count of bases not matched to a gene: 7. CDR3 length: 14 residues.

In its sample, this clone was seen once. This sequence joins TRBV4-1 and TRBJ1-1, with TRBD1 matching 8 bases. The CDR3 is 12 residues long. Unmatched junction bases numbered 3, after V lost 1 base and J lost 11 bases. Germline V CDR1 and CDR2: MGHRA, YSYEKL. This chain's CDR3 is CASSQVGQGAFF. CDR3 in DNA: TGCGCCAGCAGCCAAGTCGGACAGGGTGCTTTCTTT.

The chain joins TRBV7-2 to TRBJ1-6, with 7 nucleotides matching TRBD1. Trimming took 4 bases from V and 7 from J; bases not matched to a gene: 13. From germline, CDR1 is SGHTA and CDR2 FQGNSA. The CDR3 extends over 17 amino acids. CDR3 region: CASSSGQAMVRNSPLHF. CDR3 bases: TGTGCCAGCAGCTCCGGACAGGCGATGGTTCGAAATTCACCCCTCCACTTT.

V gene TRBV7-9 combines with J gene TRBJ1-2; 7 bases match TRBD1. Germline assignment: CDR1 SEHNR and CDR2 FQNEAQ (reference sequence). The CDR3 runs 13 residues. V lost 1 base to trimming and J lost 8 bases; unmatched junction nucleotides: 4. The CDR3 spells CASSLGQGPGYTF. CDR3 nucleotide sequence: TGTGCCAGCAGCTTAGGACAGGGCCCGGGCTACACCTTC.

The DNA of the CDR3 is TGCGCCAGCAGCTCATGGGGTAGGGGGAATGAAAAACTGTTTTTT. Its translation: CASSSWGRGNEKLFF. V gene TRBV5-1 combines with J gene TRBJ1-4, with a tentative D call TRBD1 (6 bases). The V gene's germline CDR1 is SGHRS and CDR2 YFSETQ. This CDR3 comprises 15 residues. Trimming took off 3 bases at V and 5 bases at J, with 14 bases between the two ends. Full variable domain (rest looked up from reference TRBV5-1 and TRBJ1-4): KAGVTQTPRYLIKTRGQQVTLSCSPISGHRSVSWYQQTPGQGLQFLFEYFSETQRNKGNFPGRFSGRQFSNSRSEMNVSTLELGDSALYLCASSSWGRGNEKLFFGSGTQLSVL.

The count of this clone is one. This rearrangement joins TRBV7-3 to TRBJ2-1; 9 positions match TRBD2. This CDR3 has 15 amino acids. Losses at the gene ends were 4 bases for V and 2 bases for J; bases not matched to a gene: 3. Germline V lookup: CDR1 SGHTA, CDR2 FQGTGA. DNA of the CDR3: TGTGCCAGCAGCTCAGCGGGAGGCACCTACAATGAGCAGTTCTTC. It translates to CASSSAGGTYNEQFF.

V is TRBV7-9 and J is TRBJ2-1, with no clear D. The V end lost 1 base, the J end lost 9 bases, and 10 bases lay between the germline ends. This CDR3 is built from 13 residues. CDR1 is SEHNR, CDR2 FQNEAQ, per germline (reference sequence). DNA of the CDR3: TGTGCCAGCAGCTTAGACCAAGTGAGTGAGCAGTTCTTC. Amino acid sequence: CASSLDQVSEQFF.

The chain couples TRBV29-1 to TRBJ1-1; TRBD1 matches 7 bases. The CDR3 spans 11 residues. In germline, CDR1 is SQVTM, CDR2 ANQGSEA. V was clipped by 2 bases and J by 11 bases; unmatched bases: 5. CDR3 sequence (DNA): TGCAGCGTTGAATTGTCCAGGGGGGCTTTCTTT. This gives the protein CSVELSRGAFF. Variable domain in full (rest from reference TRBV29-1 and TRBJ1-1): SAVISQKPSRDICQRGTSLTIQCQVDSQVTMMFWYRQQPGQSLTLIATANQGSEATYESGFVIDKFPISRPNLTFSTLTVSNMSPEDSSIYLCSVELSRGAFFGQGTRLTVV.

V gene TRBV30 combines with J gene TRBJ2-7; D gene uncertain. The CDR3 runs to 11 residues. V was trimmed by 2 bases and J by 5 bases, leaving 7 bases between them. Germline values: CDR1 GTSNPN, CDR2 SVGIG (reference sequence). CDR3 in DNA: TGTGCCTGGAGTACTCTAGACGAGCAGTACTTC. Translation gives CAWSTLDEQYF.

This chain joins TRBV6-5 and TRBJ1-2, with 10 bases that match TRBD1. This CDR3 is built from 15 residues. After removal of 6 bases from V and 4 bases from J, the junction contained 8 bases not matched to a gene. Looked up from germline, CDR1 is MNHEY and CDR2 is SVGAGI. Written as DNA, the CDR3 is TGTGCCAGCAGATATGGACAGGGGGATACCTATGGCTACACCTTC. Encoded protein: CASRYGQGDTYGYTF.

In this sample, this clone turned up once. The chain employs TRBV5-1 and TRBJ1-2; 7 bases are a match to TRBD1. The J segment lost 0 bases and the V segment lost 4 bases, leaving 3 bases of the junction unmatched. The germline V gene encodes CDR1 SGHRS and CDR2 YFSETQ. CDR3 size: 14 residues. The CDR3 sequence is CASSTDRANYGYTF. DNA for the CDR3: TGCGCCAGCAGCACAGACAGGGCTAACTATGGCTACACCTTC.

The V gene is TRBV7-9, the J gene TRBJ2-7; TRBD1 matches at 11 bases. The CDR3 sequence is 14 residues long. CDR1 and CDR2 from the germline V gene are SEHNR and FQNEAQ (reference sequence). The junction had 3 bases not matched to a gene; V was cut back by 3 bases and J by 5 bases. The CDR3 region has the DNA TGTGCCAGCAGCTTGGGACAGGGGGACCACGAGCAGTACTTC. Translation gives CASSLGQGDHEQYF.

This chain joins TRBV24-1 and TRBJ2-2; D unresolved. V was pared by 9 bases and J by 2 bases, with 9 bases between. CDR3 length equals 13 residues. Germline lookup yields CDR1 KGHDR and CDR2 SFDVKD. The CDR3 loop reads CATLDSNTGELFF. The CDR3 coding sequence is TGTGCCACCCTCGACTCAAACACCGGGGAGCTGTTTTTT.

The V gene is TRBV2, the J gene TRBJ1-4; 7 bases map to TRBD1. The CDR3 is 15 amino acids. Germline assignment: CDR1 SNHLY and CDR2 FYNNEI. V trimming: 4 bases; J trimming: 6 bases; junction bases outside the gene matches: 8. The CDR3 is CASSVRQGVYEKLFF. The CDR3 nucleotides are TGTGCCAGCAGTGTTAGACAGGGTGTCTATGAAAAACTGTTTTTT.